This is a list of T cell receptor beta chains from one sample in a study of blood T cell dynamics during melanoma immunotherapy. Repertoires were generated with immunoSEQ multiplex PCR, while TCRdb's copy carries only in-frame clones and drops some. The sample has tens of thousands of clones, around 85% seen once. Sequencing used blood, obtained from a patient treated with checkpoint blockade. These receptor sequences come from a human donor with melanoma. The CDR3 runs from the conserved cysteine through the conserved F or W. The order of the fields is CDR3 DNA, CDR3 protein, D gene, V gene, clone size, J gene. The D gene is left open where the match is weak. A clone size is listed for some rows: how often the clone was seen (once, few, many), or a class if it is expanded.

TGTGCCAGCAACACAGGGGGGGATGGCTACACCTTC	CASNTGGDGYTF	TRBD1	TRBV2	once	TRBJ1-2
TGTGCCAGTAGTGAGACAGGGAACCGCGGCACCGGGGAGCTGTTTTTT	CASSETGNRGTGELFF	TRBD1	TRBV10-3	.	TRBJ2-2
TGCGCCAGCAGATCGTGGGGGAACACCGGGGAGCTGTTTTTT	CASRSWGNTGELFF	.	TRBV10-2	.	TRBJ2-2
TGTGCCAGTAGCCTCCAGGCGGGGGGCTCCTACAATGAGCAGTTCTTC	CASSLQAGGSYNEQFF	TRBD2	TRBV19	.	TRBJ2-1
TGTGCCAGCAGCGTAGCAGGGAACGGGATGAACACTGAAGCTTTCTTT	CASSVAGNGMNTEAFF	.	TRBV9	.	TRBJ1-1
TGCGCCAGCAGGCCCGGGACTACACCTTCCCCATGGGAGACCCAGTACTTC	CASRPGTTPSPWETQYF	TRBD2	TRBV5-1	.	TRBJ2-5
TGTGCCACCGGAGGCCAGGGTAGGGATGGCTACACCTTC	CATGGQGRDGYTF	.	TRBV6-1	.	TRBJ1-2
TGTGCCAGCAGTCCGACGGGGGGGCCACAAGAGACCCAGTACTTC	CASSPTGGPQETQYF	TRBD2	TRBV28	.	TRBJ2-5
TGTGCCAGCAGTGAGGCGTGGGGGCCCATGGAGACCCAGTACTTC	CASSEAWGPMETQYF	.	TRBV2	.	TRBJ2-5
TGTGCCAGCAGTTACTCGAGGGACTCTGGGGCCAACGTCCTGACTTTC	CASSYSRDSGANVLTF	.	TRBV6-6	.	TRBJ2-6
TGTGCCAGCAGCTTCGGACGCCAGGACGATGGCTACACCTTC	CASSFGRQDDGYTF	.	TRBV7-9	few	TRBJ1-2
TGCGCCAGCAGCCGCGTCGGGGCGGGGGGCACAGATACGCAGTATTTT	CASSRVGAGGTDTQYF	TRBD2	TRBV4-1	.	TRBJ2-3